This is a list of T cell receptor beta chains from one sample in a study of shared clonotypes between healthy human individuals. Assay used: immunoSEQ multiplex PCR; TCRdb lists only in-frame clones, some missing. This repertoire shows about 1.4 million clones, roughly 97% found once; its top ten account for 1.2%. The sequenced material came from naive CD4+ T cells sorted from blood. The receptor source for this set is a man between 25 and 39 years old in good health. Each CDR3 is given with its conserved first and last residue. Each record gives: D gene, CDR3 length, clone size, J gene, V gene, CDR3 DNA, CDR3 protein. D genes are given only for firm matches. Expanded clones get a size class; other rows say once, few or many, or leave the size out.

>-|13|-|TRBJ1-3|TRBV29-1
TGCAGCGTTGAGACAGACTCTGGAAACACCATATATTTT
CSVETDSGNTIYF
>-|15|-|TRBJ1-4|TRBV5-1
TGCGCCAGCAGCCCAGGGGCTACAACTAATGAAAAACTGTTTTTT
CASSPGATTNEKLFF
>TRBD1|16|-|TRBJ1-1|TRBV19
TGTGCCAGTACCAAACTCGGGACAGGGTATCCGAAAGAAGCTTTCTTT
CASTKLGTGYPKEAFF
>-|14|-|TRBJ2-7|TRBV11-2
TGTGCCAGCAGCTTGGTTGCCAGACTCTACGAGCAGTACTTC
CASSLVARLYEQYF
>-|15|-|TRBJ2-7|TRBV21-1
TGTGCCAGCAGCAAAGTGCACAGGGGGGGGTACGAGCAGTACTTC
CASSKVHRGGYEQYF
>-|18|-|TRBJ2-6|TRBV27
TGTGCCAGCAGTCCCGGGACGGGAGCCCTCTCTGGGGCCAACGTCCTGACTTTC
CASSPGTGALSGANVLTF
>-|16|-|TRBJ2-5|TRBV27
TGTGCCAGCAGTTTCCGGCACAGGGAACTTCAAGAGACCCAGTACTTC
CASSFRHRELQETQYF
>-|12|few|TRBJ2-2|TRBV27
TGTGCCAGCAGTCCCACCTTCCGGGAGCTGTTTTTT
CASSPTFRELFF
>-|15|-|TRBJ2-3|TRBV5-4
TGTGCCAGCAGCTCACCCCCTAGCGCGGGGGATACGCAGTATTTT
CASSSPPSAGDTQYF
>TRBD2|14|-|TRBJ2-7|TRBV2
TGTGCCAGCAGTGAAACGGGAGGCTCCTACGAGCAGTACTTC
CASSETGGSYEQYF
>TRBD2|14|once|TRBJ2-1|TRBV11-3
TGTGCCAGCAGCGGCACTGGGACTAGAGATGAGCAGTTCTTC
CASSGTGTRDEQFF
>-|16|once|TRBJ1-5|TRBV19
TGTGCCAGTAGTTTTGCCGAAACCTTAATGGCTCAGCCCCAGCATTTT
CASSFAETLMAQPQHF
>-|14|-|TRBJ2-1|TRBV21-1
TGTGCCAGTGACGAGCGGGCACGGTACAATGAGCAGTTCTTC
CASDERARYNEQFF
>TRBD2|14|-|TRBJ2-1|TRBV6-6
TGTGCCAGCAGCCCAAGCGGGAGTGTCGACGAGCAGTTCTTC
CASSPSGSVDEQFF
>-|15|-|TRBJ1-5|TRBV19
TGTGCCAGTAGCATTTCGGGGGGGTCCACTCAGCCCCAGCATTTT
CASSISGGSTQPQHF
>-|14|-|TRBJ1-5|TRBV7-9
TGTGCCAGCAGGCCCAGTGACGGGGATCAGCCCCAGCATTTT
CASRPSDGDQPQHF
>-|14|-|TRBJ2-3|TRBV9
TGTGCCAGCAGCCGGGACATCTCCCAAGATACGCAGTATTTT
CASSRDISQDTQYF
>-|15|-|TRBJ2-2|TRBV5-4
TGTGCCAGCAGTCCAGGAGACAGATACACCGGGGAGCTGTTTTTT
CASSPGDRYTGELFF
>-|13|-|TRBJ2-1|TRBV19
TGTGCCAGTAGTATTCGGCAGCAAAATGAGCAGTTCTTC
CASSIRQQNEQFF
>-|15|-|TRBJ2-5|TRBV19
TGTGCCAGTAGTATCTCCAGGAGGAACCAAGAGACCCAGTACTTC
CASSISRRNQETQYF
>TRBD1|17|once|TRBJ2-7|TRBV9
TGTGCCAGCAGCGTAACCCCAGCGGGACAGGGGTCCTACGAGCAGTACTTC
CASSVTPAGQGSYEQYF
>-|14|-|TRBJ2-2|TRBV28
TGTGCCAGCAGGAATGGACAGATTACCGGGGAGCTGTTTTTT
CASRNGQITGELFF
>TRBD1|16|-|TRBJ2-2|TRBV18
TGTGCCAGCTCCCTTAAGACAGGGGGTCACACCGGGGAGCTGTTTTTT
CASSLKTGGHTGELFF
>TRBD1|16|-|TRBJ1-4|TRBV30
TGTGCCTGGAGTAAAACGACAGGGGTTACTAATGAAAAACTGTTTTTT
CAWSKTTGVTNEKLFF
>-|15|-|TRBJ1-5|TRBV28
TGTGCCAGCAGTTTGTGGCTTAGAGGCAATCAGCCCCAGCATTTT
CASSLWLRGNQPQHF
>-|13|-|TRBJ1-2|TRBV2
TGTGCCAGCGGGAGTTGGACGGGGTATGGCTACACCTTC
CASGSWTGYGYTF
>TRBD2|15|-|TRBJ2-1|TRBV7-9
TGTGCCAGCAGCCCCTCCACGGGGAGTAGCGGGCCTGCTTTCTTC
CASSPSTGSSGPAFF
>-|15|-|TRBJ1-4|TRBV4-3
TGCGCCAGCAGCCAAGCCGGACCCGTGGGTGAAAAACTGTTTTTT
CASSQAGPVGEKLFF
>TRBD1|16|-|TRBJ1-4|TRBV7-6
TGTGCCAGCAGCCAGCCCTACAGGGGGCCTAATGAAAAACTGTTTTTT
CASSQPYRGPNEKLFF
>-|14|-|TRBJ2-2|TRBV2
TGTGCCAGCAGTGAAAACGGATATACCGGGGAGCTGTTTTTT
CASSENGYTGELFF
>-|13|-|TRBJ2-1|TRBV7-2
TGTGCCAGCAGCTTGTCTGCTACTGGTGAGCAGTTCTTC
CASSLSATGEQFF
>TRBD2|17|-|TRBJ2-1|TRBV14
TGTGCCAGCAGCCAAGTCCCTAGCGGGAGGTTCTACAATGAGCAGTTCTTC
CASSQVPSGRFYNEQFF
>-|13|-|TRBJ1-4|TRBV5-1
TGCGCCAGCAGCATTGGGACTGATGAAAAACTGTTTTTT
CASSIGTDEKLFF
>-|14|-|TRBJ2-7|TRBV5-1
TGCGCCAGCAGCCTACAGGGTCCGTCCTACGAGCAGTACTTC
CASSLQGPSYEQYF
>TRBD2|15|-|TRBJ2-1|TRBV6-5
TGTGCCAGCAGCCCCACGGGGGGGGAATTTTACGAGCAGTTCTTC
CASSPTGGEFYEQFF
>-|18|-|TRBJ2-3|TRBV14
TGTGCCAGCAGCCAAGATTTACCGGGACCACGAGGCGCAGATACGCAGTATTTT
CASSQDLPGPRGADTQYF
>TRBD2|18|-|TRBJ2-7|TRBV5-4
TGTGCCAGCAGCTTGGCCGGGACTAGCGGGGGACCATCCTACGAGCAGTACTTC
CASSLAGTSGGPSYEQYF
>-|14|-|TRBJ2-7|TRBV6-1
TGTGCCAGCAGTACTACAGATGACTCCTACGAGCAGTACTTC
CASSTTDDSYEQYF
>-|13|-|TRBJ2-5|TRBV7-6
TGTGCCAGCAGCTTAGGACAGGAAGAGACCCAGTACTTC
CASSLGQEETQYF
>TRBD1|15|-|TRBJ1-4|TRBV6-6
TGTGCCAGCAGTTATCGGGACAGGGGTACCGAAAAACTGTTTTTT
CASSYRDRGTEKLFF
>-|15|-|TRBJ1-1|TRBV30
TGTGCCTGGAGTACCCTGCCGGCTATGGACACTGAAGCTTTCTTT
CAWSTLPAMDTEAFF
>TRBD2|15|-|TRBJ2-7|TRBV7-8
TGTGCCAGCAGCTCTGGACTAGCGAGTTCCTACGAGCAGTACTTC
CASSSGLASSYEQYF
>TRBD1|14|-|TRBJ1-4|TRBV18
TGTGCCAGCTCATCCCGGGACAGGGTTGAAAAACTGTTTTTT
CASSSRDRVEKLFF
>TRBD1|15|-|TRBJ1-1|TRBV2
TGTGCCAGCAGTGAAGTAGGGACAGTGAACACTGAAGCTTTCTTT
CASSEVGTVNTEAFF
>-|14|-|TRBJ1-1|TRBV5-6
TGTGCCAGCACCGGTAAGACAGAGAACACTGAAGCTTTCTTT
CASTGKTENTEAFF
>TRBD1|13|-|TRBJ2-7|TRBV28
TGTGCCAGCAAAGGGACAGGGGGAATGGAGCAGTACTTC
CASKGTGGMEQYF
>-|15|-|TRBJ2-2|TRBV2
TGTGCCAGCAGTGAATCCAGCTTGAACACCGGGGAGCTGTTTTTT
CASSESSLNTGELFF
>-|14|-|TRBJ2-3|TRBV11-3
TGTGCCAGCAGCTTTGGCGCGGACACAGATACGCAGTATTTT
CASSFGADTDTQYF
>TRBD1|12|-|TRBJ2-7|TRBV29-1
TGCAGCGTTGATGGCAGGGGGCACGAGCAGTACTTC
CSVDGRGHEQYF
>-|17|-|TRBJ2-2|TRBV4-1
TGCGCCAGCAGCCAAGAAATGGAGGCGGCGAACACCGGGGAGCTGTTTTTT
CASSQEMEAANTGELFF
>TRBD1|15|-|TRBJ2-7|TRBV5-4
TGTGCCAGCAGCTACCGGACAGGGGGGTATGGCGAGCAGTACTTC
CASSYRTGGYGEQYF
>-|15|-|TRBJ1-5|TRBV7-2
TGTGCCAGCAGCTTAACGTTTCGAGTCAATCAGCCCCAGCATTTT
CASSLTFRVNQPQHF
>-|14|-|TRBJ2-5|TRBV11-2
TGTGCCAGCAGCTTAGGCACGGCACAAGAGACCCAGTACTTC
CASSLGTAQETQYF
>-|14|-|TRBJ1-2|TRBV7-8
TGTGCCAGCAGCCCAGCAGAGGGAGACTATGGCTACACCTTC
CASSPAEGDYGYTF